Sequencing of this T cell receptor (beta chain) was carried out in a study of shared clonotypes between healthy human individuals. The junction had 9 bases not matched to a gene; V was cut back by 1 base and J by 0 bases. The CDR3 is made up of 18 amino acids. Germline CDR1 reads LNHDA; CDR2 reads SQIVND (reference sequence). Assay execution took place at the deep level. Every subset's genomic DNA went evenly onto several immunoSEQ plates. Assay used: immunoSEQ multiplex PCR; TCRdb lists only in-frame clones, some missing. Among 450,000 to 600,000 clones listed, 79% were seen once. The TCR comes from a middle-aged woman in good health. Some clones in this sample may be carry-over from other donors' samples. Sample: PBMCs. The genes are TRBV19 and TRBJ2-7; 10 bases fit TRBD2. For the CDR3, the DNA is TGTGCCAGTAGTATAGGCGCTAGCGGGAGCGAAAGCTCCTACGAGCAGTACTTC. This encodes CASSIGASGSESSYEQYF.